This is a list of T cell receptor beta chains from one sample in a study of blood T cell repertoires in COVID-19. Sequenced by immunoSEQ multiplex PCR; TCRdb stores in-frame clones only, minus some. The sample consists of about 500,000 clones, less than 90% of them appearing once. The sequencing sample was made of peripheral blood. These receptors came from a woman aged 50 to 60 with COVID-19, enrolled during active disease. The CDR3 runs from the conserved cysteine through the conserved F or W. A D gene is named only where the DNA matches it firmly. Some rows mark clone size as missing; the rest say once, few, many or name a class of expanded clone.

clone_size: -
j_call: TRBJ1-1
v_call: TRBV19
d_call: -
cdr3_nt: TGTGCCAGTATGCGCACAGGAGCCATGAACACTGAAGCTTTCTTT
cdr3_aa: CASMRTGAMNTEAFF

clone_size: -
j_call: TRBJ2-5
v_call: TRBV5-6
d_call: -
cdr3_nt: TGTGCCAGCAGCTTGGGGAGTCCCGGGACCCAGTACTTC
cdr3_aa: CASSLGSPGTQYF

clone_size: -
j_call: TRBJ1-1
v_call: TRBV5-4
d_call: -
cdr3_nt: TGTGCCAGCAAACCGACAGGCCCTAACACTGAAGCTTTCTTT
cdr3_aa: CASKPTGPNTEAFF

clone_size: -
j_call: TRBJ1-2
v_call: TRBV5-1
d_call: TRBD1
cdr3_nt: TGCGCCAGCAGCTTGGGAGCCCAGGGGGCAGGGGGCTACACCTTC
cdr3_aa: CASSLGAQGAGGYTF

clone_size: few
j_call: TRBJ1-6
v_call: TRBV2
d_call: -
cdr3_nt: TGTGCCAGCAGTGCTGGAGGACAGCCTAATTCACCCCTCCACTTT
cdr3_aa: CASSAGGQPNSPLHF

clone_size: -
j_call: TRBJ1-5
v_call: TRBV19
d_call: TRBD1
cdr3_nt: TGTGCCACCCGAGGGACAGATGCCTTATTGGGCAATCAGCCCCAGCATTTT
cdr3_aa: CATRGTDALLGNQPQHF

clone_size: -
j_call: TRBJ1-2
v_call: TRBV19
d_call: -
cdr3_nt: TGTGCCAGTAGTTCACAGGGCGAGCTCCCAAACTATGGCTACACCTTC
cdr3_aa: CASSSQGELPNYGYTF

clone_size: -
j_call: TRBJ1-2
v_call: TRBV9
d_call: TRBD1
cdr3_nt: TGTGCCAGCAGCATCGGACAGGGGAGTGATGGCTACACCTTC
cdr3_aa: CASSIGQGSDGYTF

clone_size: -
j_call: TRBJ1-2
v_call: TRBV29-1
d_call: TRBD1
cdr3_nt: TGCAGCGTTGAAGATCGGTGGGACAGGGCTGGTGGCTACACCTTC
cdr3_aa: CSVEDRWDRAGGYTF

clone_size: -
j_call: TRBJ2-2
v_call: TRBV4-1
d_call: TRBD1
cdr3_nt: TGCGCCAGCAGCCAATGGACAGGGAACACCGGGGAGCTGTTTTTT
cdr3_aa: CASSQWTGNTGELFF

clone_size: -
j_call: TRBJ2-3
v_call: TRBV13
d_call: TRBD2
cdr3_nt: TGTGCCAGCAACTCCAGGACTAGCGGGGGGGGTACCACAGATACGCAGTATTTT
cdr3_aa: CASNSRTSGGGTTDTQYF

clone_size: few
j_call: TRBJ1-2
v_call: TRBV30
d_call: TRBD1
cdr3_nt: TGTGCCTGGTCTAAGACCAGGGGGCGCGATGGCTACACCTTC
cdr3_aa: CAWSKTRGRDGYTF

clone_size: once
j_call: TRBJ1-5
v_call: TRBV5-5
d_call: TRBD1
cdr3_nt: TGTGCCAGCAGCCAGGGGACAGGGAGGAATCAGCCCCAGCATTTT
cdr3_aa: CASSQGTGRNQPQHF

clone_size: -
j_call: TRBJ1-2
v_call: TRBV12-5
d_call: TRBD1
cdr3_nt: TGTGCTAGTGGACGGGACAGGTTGGACTATGGCTACACCTTC
cdr3_aa: CASGRDRLDYGYTF

clone_size: few
j_call: TRBJ2-7
v_call: TRBV11-3
d_call: -
cdr3_nt: TGTGCCAGCAGCTTAGGAGGGGGTTCCTACGAGCAGTACTTC
cdr3_aa: CASSLGGGSYEQYF

clone_size: -
j_call: TRBJ1-6
v_call: TRBV13
d_call: -
cdr3_nt: TGTGCCAGCAGCTCGTCCGGGAGCTCACCCCTCCACTTT
cdr3_aa: CASSSSGSSPLHF

clone_size: -
j_call: TRBJ1-2
v_call: TRBV12-3/TRBV12-4
d_call: TRBD1
cdr3_nt: TGTGCCAGCTCTGCAGGGGGGGGCTACACCTTC
cdr3_aa: CASSAGGGYTF

clone_size: -
j_call: TRBJ1-5
v_call: TRBV6-5
d_call: -
cdr3_nt: TGTGCCAGCGCTGCAGGAGGGAATCAGCCCCAGCATTTT
cdr3_aa: CASAAGGNQPQHF

clone_size: -
j_call: TRBJ1-3
v_call: TRBV30
d_call: -
cdr3_nt: TGTGCCTGGACCGAGCGGGACACGAACCCCAGAGGTGGAAACACCATATATTTT
cdr3_aa: CAWTERDTNPRGGNTIYF

clone_size: -
j_call: TRBJ1-2
v_call: TRBV13
d_call: -
cdr3_nt: TGTGCCAGCAGCCGGGATTGGGATGGCTACACCTTC
cdr3_aa: CASSRDWDGYTF

clone_size: -
j_call: TRBJ1-1
v_call: TRBV24-1
d_call: TRBD1
cdr3_nt: TGTGCCACACAGGGGCACAACACTGAAGCTTTCTTT
cdr3_aa: CATQGHNTEAFF

clone_size: -
j_call: TRBJ1-4
v_call: TRBV6-1
d_call: TRBD1
cdr3_nt: TGTGCCAGCAGTGAATTGGGGGGACAGAATGAAAAACTGTTTTTT
cdr3_aa: CASSELGGQNEKLFF

clone_size: -
j_call: TRBJ1-2
v_call: TRBV4-1
d_call: -
cdr3_nt: TGCGCCAGCAGCCAATGGTCCGGGATCAACTATGGCTACACCTTC
cdr3_aa: CASSQWSGINYGYTF

clone_size: -
j_call: TRBJ2-7
v_call: TRBV7-7
d_call: -
cdr3_nt: TGTGCCAGCAGCTTAGCGGCGGGCTACGAGCAGTACTTC
cdr3_aa: CASSLAAGYEQYF

clone_size: -
j_call: TRBJ1-1
v_call: TRBV5-1
d_call: -
cdr3_nt: TGCGCCAGCAGCCCTCTCGGGGCCCGGGGGACTGAAGCTTTCTTT
cdr3_aa: CASSPLGARGTEAFF

clone_size: -
j_call: TRBJ2-7
v_call: TRBV11-2
d_call: TRBD1
cdr3_nt: TGTGCCAGCAGCTTGCCCCGGGACAGACCGATCTCCTACGAGCAGTACTTC
cdr3_aa: CASSLPRDRPISYEQYF

clone_size: -
j_call: TRBJ2-1
v_call: TRBV7-2
d_call: -
cdr3_nt: TGTGCCAGCAGCAATTCGGACTTTATCAACAATGAGCAGTTCTTC
cdr3_aa: CASSNSDFINNEQFF

clone_size: -
j_call: TRBJ1-2
v_call: TRBV18
d_call: -
cdr3_nt: TGTGCCAGCTCACCACCCCCCGGGAGGGGCTACACCTTC
cdr3_aa: CASSPPPGRGYTF

clone_size: -
j_call: TRBJ1-2
v_call: TRBV7-9
d_call: -
cdr3_nt: TGTGCCAGCAGCGGGAGGGACGCTAACTATGGCTACACCTTC
cdr3_aa: CASSGRDANYGYTF

clone_size: once
j_call: TRBJ2-7
v_call: TRBV10-2
d_call: TRBD1
cdr3_nt: TGCGCCAGCAGTGCGCTGGGACAGATCTACGAGCAGTACTTC
cdr3_aa: CASSALGQIYEQYF

clone_size: few
j_call: TRBJ1-6
v_call: TRBV6-6
d_call: -
cdr3_nt: TGTGCCAGCGGGGGGGATCAGGTGCGCTCACCCCTCCACTTT
cdr3_aa: CASGGDQVRSPLHF

clone_size: -
j_call: TRBJ1-3
v_call: TRBV5-1
d_call: -
cdr3_nt: TGCGCCAGCAGCTCTATGTACCGGGACTCGGGAAACACCATATATTTT
cdr3_aa: CASSSMYRDSGNTIYF

clone_size: -
j_call: TRBJ2-7
v_call: TRBV9
d_call: TRBD1
cdr3_nt: TGTGCCAGCAGCGGCCGGGACAGGGGGACTTACGAGCAGTACTTC
cdr3_aa: CASSGRDRGTYEQYF

clone_size: -
j_call: TRBJ1-1
v_call: TRBV28
d_call: -
cdr3_nt: TGTGCCAGCAGTTTTGGACCCCAGGGCACTGAAGCTTTCTTT
cdr3_aa: CASSFGPQGTEAFF

clone_size: -
j_call: TRBJ2-3
v_call: TRBV3-1/TRBV3-2
d_call: -
cdr3_nt: TGTGCCAGCAGCCAGATCCGGGCAGATACGCAGTATTTT
cdr3_aa: CASSQIRADTQYF

clone_size: -
j_call: TRBJ2-3
v_call: TRBV5-1
d_call: TRBD2
cdr3_nt: TGCGCCAGCCGCATCATGGGGGGGACCACAGATACGCAGTATTTT
cdr3_aa: CASRIMGGTTDTQYF

clone_size: -
j_call: TRBJ1-1
v_call: TRBV13
d_call: TRBD1
cdr3_nt: TGTGCCAGCGGACTTGGACAGGACACTGAAGCTTTCTTT
cdr3_aa: CASGLGQDTEAFF

clone_size: -
j_call: TRBJ2-5
v_call: TRBV5-1
d_call: TRBD1
cdr3_nt: TGCGCCAGCAGCGCACCCACCGGGACAGGGGAAGAGACCCAGTACTTC
cdr3_aa: CASSAPTGTGEETQYF

clone_size: -
j_call: TRBJ1-5
v_call: TRBV6-6
d_call: -
cdr3_nt: TGTGCCAGCAGTTACCCACCGGGACTCAACAATCAGCCCCAGCATTTT
cdr3_aa: CASSYPPGLNNQPQHF

clone_size: -
j_call: TRBJ1-2
v_call: TRBV29-1
d_call: TRBD1
cdr3_nt: TGCAGCGTTGAGCGGACAGGAGTAAACTATGGCTACACCTTC
cdr3_aa: CSVERTGVNYGYTF